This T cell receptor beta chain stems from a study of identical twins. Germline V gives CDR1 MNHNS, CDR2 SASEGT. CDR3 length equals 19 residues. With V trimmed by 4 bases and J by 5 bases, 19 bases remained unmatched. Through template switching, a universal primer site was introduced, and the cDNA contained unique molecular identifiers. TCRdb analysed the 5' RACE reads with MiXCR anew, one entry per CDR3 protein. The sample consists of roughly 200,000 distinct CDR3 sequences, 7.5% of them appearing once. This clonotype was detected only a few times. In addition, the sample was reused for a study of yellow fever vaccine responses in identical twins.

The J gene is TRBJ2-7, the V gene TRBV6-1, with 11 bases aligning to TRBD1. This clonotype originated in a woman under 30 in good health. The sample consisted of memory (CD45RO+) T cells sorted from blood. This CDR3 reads CASSVPSPPPRTGGNEQYF. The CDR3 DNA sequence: TGTGCCAGCAGTGTCCCCTCCCCGCCTCCTCGGACAGGGGGCAACGAGCAGTACTTC.